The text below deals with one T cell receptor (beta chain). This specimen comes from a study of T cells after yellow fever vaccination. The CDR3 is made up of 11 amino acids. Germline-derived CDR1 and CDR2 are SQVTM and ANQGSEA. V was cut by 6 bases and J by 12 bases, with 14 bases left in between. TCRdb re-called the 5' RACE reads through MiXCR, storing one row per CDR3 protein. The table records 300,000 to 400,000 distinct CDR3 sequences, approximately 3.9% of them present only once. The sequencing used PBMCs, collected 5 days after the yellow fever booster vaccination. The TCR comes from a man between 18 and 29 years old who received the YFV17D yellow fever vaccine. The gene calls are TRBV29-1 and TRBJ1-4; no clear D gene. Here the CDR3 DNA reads TGCAGCGTGCTGCAGCTCGAGGAACTGTTTTTT. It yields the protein CSVLQLEELFF.